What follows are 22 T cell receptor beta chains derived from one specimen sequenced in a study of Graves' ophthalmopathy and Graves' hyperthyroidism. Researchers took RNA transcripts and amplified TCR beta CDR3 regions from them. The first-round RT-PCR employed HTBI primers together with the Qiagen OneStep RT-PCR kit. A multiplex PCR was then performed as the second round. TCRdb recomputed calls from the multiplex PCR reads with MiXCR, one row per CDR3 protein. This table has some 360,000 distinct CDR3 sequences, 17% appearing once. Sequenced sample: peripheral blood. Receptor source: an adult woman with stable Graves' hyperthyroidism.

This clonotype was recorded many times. In DNA form, the CDR3 reads TGTGCTAGTGGTTTGGGAGGGGGTCCCTACGAGCAGTACTTC. This gives the protein CASGLGGGPYEQYF. The chain combines TRBV12-5 with TRBJ2-7, with a tentative D call TRBD1 (6 bases). Trimming cost V 1 base and J 2 bases, with 9 bases left between them. The V gene's germline CDR1 is LGHNT and CDR2 FRNRAP. The CDR3 is made up of 14 amino acids. Full variable domain (remainder filled in from reference TRBV12-5 and TRBJ2-7): DARVTQTPRHKVTEMGQEVTMRCQPILGHNTVFWYRQTMMQGLELLAYFRNRAPLDDSGMPKDRFSAEMPDATLATLKIQPSEPRDSAVYFCASGLGGGPYEQYFGPGTRLTVT.

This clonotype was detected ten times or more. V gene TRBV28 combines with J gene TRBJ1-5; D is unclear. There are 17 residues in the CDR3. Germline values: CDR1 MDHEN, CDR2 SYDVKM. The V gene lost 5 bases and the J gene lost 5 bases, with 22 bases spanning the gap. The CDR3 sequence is CASSPGLSDGTYQPQHF. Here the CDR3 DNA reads TGTGCCAGCAGTCCAGGACTCTCGGACGGAACCTATCAGCCCCAGCATTTT.

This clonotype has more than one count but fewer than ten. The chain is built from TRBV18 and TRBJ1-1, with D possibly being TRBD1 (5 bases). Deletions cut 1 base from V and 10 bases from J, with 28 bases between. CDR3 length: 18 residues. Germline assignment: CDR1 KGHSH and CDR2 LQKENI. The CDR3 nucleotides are TGTGCCAGCTCACCACTTGGGGAGCAGGGTCGGGTACGATTCGCAGCTTTCTTT. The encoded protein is CASSPLGEQGRVRFAAFF.

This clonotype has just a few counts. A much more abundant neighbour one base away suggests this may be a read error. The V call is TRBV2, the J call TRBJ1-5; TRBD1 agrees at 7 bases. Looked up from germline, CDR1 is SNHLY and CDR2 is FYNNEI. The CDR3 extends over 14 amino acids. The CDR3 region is CAGSPRQGLEPQHF. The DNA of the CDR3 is TGTGCCGGCAGTCCCCGACAGGGTTTGGAGCCCCAGCATTTT.

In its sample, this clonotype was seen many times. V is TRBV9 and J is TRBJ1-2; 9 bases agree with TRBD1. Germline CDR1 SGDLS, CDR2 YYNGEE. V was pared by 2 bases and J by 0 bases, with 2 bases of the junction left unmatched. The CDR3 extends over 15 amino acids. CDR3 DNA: TGTGCCAGCAGCGTCGGGACAGGGACTAACTATGGCTACACCTTC. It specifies CASSVGTGTNYGYTF.

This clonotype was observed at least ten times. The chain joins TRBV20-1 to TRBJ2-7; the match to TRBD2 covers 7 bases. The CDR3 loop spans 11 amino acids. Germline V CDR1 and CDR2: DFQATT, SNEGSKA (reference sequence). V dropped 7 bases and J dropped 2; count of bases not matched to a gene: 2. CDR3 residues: CSVRGAYEQYF. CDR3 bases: TGCAGTGTACGGGGGGCCTACGAGCAGTACTTC.

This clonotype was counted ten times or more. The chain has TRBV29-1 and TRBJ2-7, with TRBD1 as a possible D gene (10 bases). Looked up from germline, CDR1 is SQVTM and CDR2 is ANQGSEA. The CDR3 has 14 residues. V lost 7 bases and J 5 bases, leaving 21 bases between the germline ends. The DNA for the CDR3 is TGCAGCGCCCGCGGGGGGGACAGGGGAAACGAGCAGTACTTC. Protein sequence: CSARGGDRGNEQYF.

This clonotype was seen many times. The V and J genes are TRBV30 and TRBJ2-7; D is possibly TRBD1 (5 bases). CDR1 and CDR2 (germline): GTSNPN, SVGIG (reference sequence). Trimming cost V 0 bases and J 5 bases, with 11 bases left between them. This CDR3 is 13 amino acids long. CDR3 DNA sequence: TGTGCCTGGAGTGTTACAGGTACTAACGAGCAGTACTTC. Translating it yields CAWSVTGTNEQYF.

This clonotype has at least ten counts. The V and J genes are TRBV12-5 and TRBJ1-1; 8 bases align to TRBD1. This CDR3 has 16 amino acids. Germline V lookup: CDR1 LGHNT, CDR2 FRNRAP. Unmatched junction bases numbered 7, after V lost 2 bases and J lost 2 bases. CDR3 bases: TGTGCTAGTGGTTTGTCGGACAGGGCCCCCAACACTGAAGCTTTCTTT. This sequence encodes CASGLSDRAPNTEAFF.

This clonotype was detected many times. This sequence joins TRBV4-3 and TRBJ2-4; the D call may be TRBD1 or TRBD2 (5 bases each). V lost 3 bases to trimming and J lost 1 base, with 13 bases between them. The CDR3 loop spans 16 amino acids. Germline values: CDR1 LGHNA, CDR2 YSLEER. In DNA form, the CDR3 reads TGCGCCAGCAGCCAGGGACCTTGGGGGGCCAAAAACATTCAGTACTTC. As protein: CASSQGPWGAKNIQYF.

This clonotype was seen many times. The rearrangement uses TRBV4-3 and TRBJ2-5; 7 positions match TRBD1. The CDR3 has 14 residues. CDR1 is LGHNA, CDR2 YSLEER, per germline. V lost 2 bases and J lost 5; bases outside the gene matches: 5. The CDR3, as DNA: TGCGCCAGCAGCCAATGGGACAGCCCGGAGACCCAGTACTTC. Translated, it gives CASSQWDSPETQYF.

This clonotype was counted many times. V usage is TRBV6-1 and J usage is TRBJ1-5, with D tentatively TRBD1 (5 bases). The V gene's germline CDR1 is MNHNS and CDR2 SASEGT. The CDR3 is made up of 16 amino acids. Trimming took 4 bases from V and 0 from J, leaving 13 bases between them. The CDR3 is CASSATGDYSNQPQHF. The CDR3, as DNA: TGTGCCAGCAGTGCCACAGGTGATTATAGCAATCAGCCCCAGCATTTT.

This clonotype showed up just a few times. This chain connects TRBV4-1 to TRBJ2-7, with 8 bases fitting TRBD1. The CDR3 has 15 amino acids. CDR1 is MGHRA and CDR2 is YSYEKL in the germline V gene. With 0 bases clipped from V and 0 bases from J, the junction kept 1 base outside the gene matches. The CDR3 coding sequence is TGCGCCAGCAGCCAAGAGGACAGGGCCTCCTACGAGCAGTACTTC. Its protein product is CASSQEDRASYEQYF.

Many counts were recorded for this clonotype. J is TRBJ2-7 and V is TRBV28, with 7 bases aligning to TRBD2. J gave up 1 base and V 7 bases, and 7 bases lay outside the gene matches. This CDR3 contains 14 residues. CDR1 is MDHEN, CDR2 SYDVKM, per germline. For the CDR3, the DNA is TGTGCCAGCACCCGGGACTACGCATCCTACGAGCAGTACTTC. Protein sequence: CASTRDYASYEQYF.

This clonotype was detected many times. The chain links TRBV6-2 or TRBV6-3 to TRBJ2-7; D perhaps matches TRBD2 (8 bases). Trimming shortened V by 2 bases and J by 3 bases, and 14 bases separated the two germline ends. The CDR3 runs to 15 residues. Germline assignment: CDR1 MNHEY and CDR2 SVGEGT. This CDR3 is CASSYAGGLGYEQYF. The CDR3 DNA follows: TGTGCCAGCAGTTACGCAGGGGGACTAGGCTACGAGCAGTACTTC.

The DNA for the CDR3 is TGTGCCAGCAGCCAAATCCCCCTAATAGCGGGGGCCTCCTACGAGCAGTACTTC. Translation: CASSQIPLIAGASYEQYF. The J gene is TRBJ2-7, the V gene TRBV3-1; 9 bases align to TRBD2. CDR1 and CDR2 (germline): LGHDT, YNNKEL (reference sequence). CDR3 length: 18 residues. J was trimmed by 0 bases and V by 2 bases; bases with no gene match: 11.

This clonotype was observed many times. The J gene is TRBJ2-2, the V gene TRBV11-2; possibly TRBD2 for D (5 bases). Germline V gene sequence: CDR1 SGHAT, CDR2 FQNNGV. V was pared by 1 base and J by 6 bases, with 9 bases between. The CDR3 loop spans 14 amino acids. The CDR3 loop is CASSLVVGAGELFF. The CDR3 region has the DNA TGTGCCAGCAGCTTAGTAGTCGGGGCCGGGGAGCTGTTTTTT.

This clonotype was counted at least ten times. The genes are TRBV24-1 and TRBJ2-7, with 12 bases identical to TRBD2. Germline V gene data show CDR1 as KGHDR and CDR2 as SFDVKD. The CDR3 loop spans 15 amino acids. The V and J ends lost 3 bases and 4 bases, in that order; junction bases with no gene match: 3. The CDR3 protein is CATSDVTSGSYEQYF. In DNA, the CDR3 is TGTGCCACCAGTGATGTGACTAGCGGGAGTTACGAGCAGTACTTC.

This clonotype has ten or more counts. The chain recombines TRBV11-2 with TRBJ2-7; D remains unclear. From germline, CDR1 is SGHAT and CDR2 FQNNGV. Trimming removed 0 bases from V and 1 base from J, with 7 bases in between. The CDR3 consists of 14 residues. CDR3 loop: CASSLDLTSYEQYF. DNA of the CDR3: TGTGCCAGCAGCTTAGATCTTACTTCCTACGAGCAGTACTTC.

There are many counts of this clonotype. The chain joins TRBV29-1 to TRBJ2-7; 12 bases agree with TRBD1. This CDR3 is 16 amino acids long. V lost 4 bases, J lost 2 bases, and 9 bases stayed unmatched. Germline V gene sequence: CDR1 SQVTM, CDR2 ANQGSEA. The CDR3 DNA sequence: TGCAGCGTTGCGCCGGGACAGGGGGCGCACACCTACGAGCAGTACTTC. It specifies CSVAPGQGAHTYEQYF.

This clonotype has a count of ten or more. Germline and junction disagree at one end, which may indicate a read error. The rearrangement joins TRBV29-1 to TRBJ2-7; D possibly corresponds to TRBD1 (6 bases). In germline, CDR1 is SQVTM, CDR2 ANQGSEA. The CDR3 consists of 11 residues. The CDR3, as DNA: TGCAGCGTTCAATCCGGGACAACGCGCTCGTTC. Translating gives CSVQSGTTRSF.

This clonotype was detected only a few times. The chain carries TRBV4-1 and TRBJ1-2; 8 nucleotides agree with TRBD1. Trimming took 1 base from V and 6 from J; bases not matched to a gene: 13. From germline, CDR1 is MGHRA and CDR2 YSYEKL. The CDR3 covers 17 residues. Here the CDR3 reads CASSQGRQGPTRDGYTF. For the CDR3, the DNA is TGCGCCAGCAGCCAAGGGAGACAGGGGCCCACGAGAGATGGCTACACCTTC.